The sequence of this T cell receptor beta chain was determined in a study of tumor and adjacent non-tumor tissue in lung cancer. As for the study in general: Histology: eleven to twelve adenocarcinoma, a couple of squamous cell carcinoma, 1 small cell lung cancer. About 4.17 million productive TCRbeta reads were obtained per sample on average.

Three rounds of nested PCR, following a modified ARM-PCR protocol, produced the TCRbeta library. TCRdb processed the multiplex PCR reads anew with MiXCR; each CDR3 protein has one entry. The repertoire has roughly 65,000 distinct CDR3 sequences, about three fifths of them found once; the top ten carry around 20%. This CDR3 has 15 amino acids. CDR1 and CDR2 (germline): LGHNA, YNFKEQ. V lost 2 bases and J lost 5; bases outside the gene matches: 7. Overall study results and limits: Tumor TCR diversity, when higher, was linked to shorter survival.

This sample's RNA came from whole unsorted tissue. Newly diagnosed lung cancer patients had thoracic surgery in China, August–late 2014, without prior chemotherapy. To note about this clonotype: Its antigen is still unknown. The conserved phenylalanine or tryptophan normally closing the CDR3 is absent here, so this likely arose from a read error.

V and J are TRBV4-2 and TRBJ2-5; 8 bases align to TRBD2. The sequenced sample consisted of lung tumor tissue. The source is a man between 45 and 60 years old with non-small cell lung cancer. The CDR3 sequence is CASSQYTGGPETQYL. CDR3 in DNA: TGTGCCAGCAGCCAATACACGGGGGGGCCGGAGACCCAGTACCTC.